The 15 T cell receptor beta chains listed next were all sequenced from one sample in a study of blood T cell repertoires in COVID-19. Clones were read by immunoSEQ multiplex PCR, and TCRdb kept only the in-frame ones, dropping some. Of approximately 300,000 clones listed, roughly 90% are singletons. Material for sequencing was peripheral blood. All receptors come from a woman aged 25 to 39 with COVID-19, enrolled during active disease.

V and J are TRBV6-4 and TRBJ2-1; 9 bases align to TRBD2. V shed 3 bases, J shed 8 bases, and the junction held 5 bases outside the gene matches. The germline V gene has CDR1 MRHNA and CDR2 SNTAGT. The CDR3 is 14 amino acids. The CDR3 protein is CASSESGTSYEQFF. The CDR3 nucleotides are TGTGCCAGCAGTGAGTCCGGGACTAGCTATGAGCAGTTCTTC.

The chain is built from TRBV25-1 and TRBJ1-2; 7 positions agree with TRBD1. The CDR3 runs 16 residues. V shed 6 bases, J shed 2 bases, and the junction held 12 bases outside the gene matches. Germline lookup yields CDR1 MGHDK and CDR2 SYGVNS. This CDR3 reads CASRGDRDSENYGYTF. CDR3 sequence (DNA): TGTGCCAGCAGGGGGGACCGGGACAGTGAGAACTATGGCTACACCTTC.

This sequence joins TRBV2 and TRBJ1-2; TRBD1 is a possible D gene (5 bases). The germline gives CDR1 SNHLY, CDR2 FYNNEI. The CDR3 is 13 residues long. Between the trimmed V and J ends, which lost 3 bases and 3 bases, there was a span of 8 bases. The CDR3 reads CASSEEQDYGYTF. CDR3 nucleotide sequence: TGTGCCAGCAGTGAGGAACAGGACTATGGCTACACCTTC. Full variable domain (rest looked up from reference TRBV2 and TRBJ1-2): EPEVTQTPSHQVTQMGQEVILRCVPISNHLYFYWYRQILGQKVEFLVSFYNNEISEKSEIFDDQFSVERPDGSNFTLKIRSTKLEDSAMYFCASSEEQDYGYTFGSGTRLTVV.

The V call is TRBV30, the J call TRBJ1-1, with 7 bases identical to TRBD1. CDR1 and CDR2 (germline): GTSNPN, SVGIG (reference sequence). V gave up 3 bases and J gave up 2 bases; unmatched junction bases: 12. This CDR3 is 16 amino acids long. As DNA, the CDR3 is TGTGCCTGGAGAAGAGGCAGGGGGTTACTTAACACTGAAGCTTTCTTT. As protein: CAWRRGRGLLNTEAFF.

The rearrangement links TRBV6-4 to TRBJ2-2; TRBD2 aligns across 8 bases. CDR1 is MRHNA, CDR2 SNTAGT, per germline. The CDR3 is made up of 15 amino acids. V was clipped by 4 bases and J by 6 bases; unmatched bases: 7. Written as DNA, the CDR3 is TGTGCCAGCAGTGTGCAAGCGGGGGTCTCCGGGGAGCTGTTTTTT. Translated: CASSVQAGVSGELFF.

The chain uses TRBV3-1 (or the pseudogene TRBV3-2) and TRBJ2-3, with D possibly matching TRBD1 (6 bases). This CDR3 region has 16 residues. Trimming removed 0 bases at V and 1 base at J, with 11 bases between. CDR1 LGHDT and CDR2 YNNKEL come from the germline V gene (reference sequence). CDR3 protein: CASSQDQYRGTDTQYF. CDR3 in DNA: TGTGCCAGCAGCCAAGATCAGTACAGGGGCACAGATACGCAGTATTTT.

This chain's CDR3 is CASSSGPEQFF. The DNA for the CDR3 is TGTGCCAGCAGCAGTGGGCCTGAGCAGTTCTTC. This sequence joins TRBV7-2 and TRBJ2-1; unclear D gene. The germline V and J ends were trimmed by 5 bases and 9 bases, with 8 bases remaining between them. The CDR3 extends over 11 amino acids. Germline V gives CDR1 SGHTA, CDR2 FQGNSA.

CDR3 DNA sequence: TGTGCCAGCAGTTTAGGAGAATCCTTGGGCTACACCTTC. Its protein is CASSLGESLGYTF. The rearrangement joins TRBV12-3 or TRBV12-4 to TRBJ1-2; D is unclear. Trimming removed 1 base from V and 8 bases from J, with 11 bases in between. The CDR3 length is 13 residues.

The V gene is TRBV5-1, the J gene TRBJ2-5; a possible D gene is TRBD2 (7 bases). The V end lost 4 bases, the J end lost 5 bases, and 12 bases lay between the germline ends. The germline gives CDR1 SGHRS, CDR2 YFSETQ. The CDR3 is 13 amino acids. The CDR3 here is CASSTGGGETQYF. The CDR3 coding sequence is TGCGCCAGCAGCACGGGGGGCGGGGAGACCCAGTACTTC.

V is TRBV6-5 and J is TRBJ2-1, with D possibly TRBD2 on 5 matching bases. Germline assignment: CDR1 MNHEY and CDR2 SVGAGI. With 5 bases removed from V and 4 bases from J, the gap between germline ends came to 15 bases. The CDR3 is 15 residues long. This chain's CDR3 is CASSPGLLWYNEQFF. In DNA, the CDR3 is TGTGCCAGCAGTCCCGGACTCCTTTGGTACAATGAGCAGTTCTTC.

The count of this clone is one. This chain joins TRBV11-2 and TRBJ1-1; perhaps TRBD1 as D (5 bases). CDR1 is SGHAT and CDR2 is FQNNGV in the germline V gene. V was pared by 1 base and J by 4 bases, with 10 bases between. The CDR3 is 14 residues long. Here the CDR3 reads CASSLVAGSTEAFF. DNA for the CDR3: TGTGCCAGCAGCTTAGTAGCAGGGTCCACTGAAGCTTTCTTT.

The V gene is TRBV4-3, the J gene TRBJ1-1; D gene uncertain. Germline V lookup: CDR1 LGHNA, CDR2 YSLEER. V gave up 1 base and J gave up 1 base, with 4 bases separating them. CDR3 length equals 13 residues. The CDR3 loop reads CASSQGRNTEAFF. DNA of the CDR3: TGCGCCAGCAGCCAAGGGAGGAACACTGAAGCTTTCTTT.

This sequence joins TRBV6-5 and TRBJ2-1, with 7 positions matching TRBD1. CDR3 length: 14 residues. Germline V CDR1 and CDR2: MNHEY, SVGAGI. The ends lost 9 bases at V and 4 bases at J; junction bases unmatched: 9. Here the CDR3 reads CASGPGTDYNEQFF. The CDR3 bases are TGTGCCAGTGGTCCCGGGACAGATTACAATGAGCAGTTCTTC.

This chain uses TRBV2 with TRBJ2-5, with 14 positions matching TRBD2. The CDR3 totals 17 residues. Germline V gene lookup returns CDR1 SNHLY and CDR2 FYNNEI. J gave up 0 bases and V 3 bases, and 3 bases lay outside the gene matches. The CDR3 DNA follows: TGTGCCAGCAGTGAGACTAGCGGGGGGGCGAACCAAGAGACCCAGTACTTC. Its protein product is CASSETSGGANQETQYF.

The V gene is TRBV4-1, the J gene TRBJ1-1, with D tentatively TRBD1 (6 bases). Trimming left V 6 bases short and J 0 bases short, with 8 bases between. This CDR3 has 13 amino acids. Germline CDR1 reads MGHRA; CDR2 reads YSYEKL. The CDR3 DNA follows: TGCGCCAGCAGAGGACAGCTGAACACTGAAGCTTTCTTT. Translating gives CASRGQLNTEAFF.